The T cell receptor beta chain under discussion was sequenced for a study of T cells expressing NK-cell markers. Germline CDR1 DFQATT, CDR2 SNEGSKA (reference sequence). There are 11 residues in the CDR3. TCRdb re-called the 5' RACE reads and catalogs CDR3 proteins one per entry, DNA excluded. The table lists a few hundred thousand distinct CDR3 sequences. The V gene is TRBV20-1, the J gene TRBJ2-7. Source material: blood T cells: a sorted CD56 or NKG2C T cell subset, CD4+ or CD8+ T cells, or bulk PBMC T cells (not recorded which). The receptor's source is a man between 18 and 29 years old in good health. This chain's CDR3 is CSALHTHEQYF.